This TCR beta chain was sequenced in a study of T cell responses to AZD1222 COVID-19 vaccine (dated by TCRdb to the early 2020s). Context from the whole study: TCR sequencing was performed for fewer than 250 trial participants, of whom 200 to 210 were given two doses of AZD1222 and around 25 were given two doses of MenACWY control vaccine. Trial participants were enrolled by age into subgroups of 18-55, 56-69 and 70-plus years, and about 150, 27 and 61 TCR-sequenced participants, respectively, were included in these subgroups. Paper-wide results and their limitations: The 56-69-year group was small, and its depth increase did not reach significance, likely because of low power. Reportedly, almost half of the unique spike-specific TCRs recognized epitopes lying outside the regions that are mutated in the B.1.351 and B.1.1.7 variants. Participants were mostly white British, with more females than males. The authors suggested clonal diversity may have been underestimated. Spike-specific TCR breadth and depth rose significantly after two AZD1222 doses compared with day 0 and with MenACWY recipients. Only 5 to 7 AZD1222 recipients were SARS-CoV-2 seropositive at baseline, limiting conclusions about previously exposed vaccinees. CD4 TCRs associated with the vaccine covered the entire spike protein, and the dominant responses were in regions 160-218 and 743-854. Because no samples from the day 14 peak response were available, repertoires could be characterized only after the peak T cell response.

The CDR3 regions of human TCRbeta chains were subjected to immunosequencing. Processing in the source paper ran as follows. Repertoire TCRs were checked for matches against a reference library of SARS-CoV-2-specific TCRs that had been generated using the MIRA antigen-specificity platform. Breadth was defined as the fraction of unique TCRs that were SARS-CoV-2-associated, and depth was defined as the fraction of total T cells that were SARS-CoV-2-associated. Each spike-specific TCR was assigned to its reactive spike region and to a CD4 or CD8 class using the MIRA data. Log10-transformed breadth and depth values were compared by one-way ANOVA with Sidak's multiple comparisons tests. In its TCRdb copy, this immuneACCESS table keeps in-frame sequences only and misses some clones. Where compared with another copy, unresolved V genes explain less than half of these, and the others have no known cause. The V and J calls and clone size are taken from that table; D and trimming were inferred from the DNA. This sample has about 93,000 clones in its table, and about nine tenths of those were observed once. Roughly 2.8% of the sample goes to the ten largest clones.

Looking up the germline V gene yields CDR1 SGHDT and CDR2 YYEEEE. CDR3 length: 18 amino acids, cysteine to phenylalanine. Kept here is only the CDR3 DNA, which spans 54 bases and is read in frame from base 1. The V and J ends are trimmed by 0 bases and 0 bases, leaving 13 bases between them. On this clone: Its antigen is not yet known. Per-nucleotide qualities are absent, and no much larger clonotype sits a single base away.

The time point tag for this specimen amounts to: baseline before first vaccination. Taken with the paper, the label for treatment or condition translates to: meningococcal conjugate vaccine given as trial control. Samples from vaccinated people were obtained from the UK trials COV001 and COV002, which included a single-blind randomized controlled phase 2/3 trial of AZD1222 (ChAdOx1 nCoV-19) in healthy adults. For TCRbeta chain sequencing, PBMC samples were collected from trial participants at day 0 and at day 28 after the second dose. The receptor comes from an adult in good health. The chain joins TRBV5-6 to TRBJ1-6, with the D gene too uncertain to name. The sample was peripheral blood, taken on day 0 of MenACWY control vaccination. The CDR3 region reads CASSLAGIYSSYNSPLHF. Here is the DNA: TGTGCCAGCAGCTTGGCAGGAATATATAGCTCCTATAATTCACCCCTCCACTTT.